A single sample gave rise to the 21 T cell receptor beta chains below, sequenced in a study of shared clonotypes between healthy human individuals. Using immunoSEQ multiplex PCR, the repertoire was profiled, and TCRdb retains in-frame clones only, with some absent. The profile shows roughly 850,000 clones, roughly 96% of them singletons. The naive CD8 subset, CD45RO-negative cells positively selected for CCR7, excluded terminally differentiated effector memory CD45RA+ cells. Sample: naive CD8+ T cells sorted from blood. These TCRs come from a man between 25 and 39 years old in good health.

This chain joins TRBV5-6 and TRBJ2-1; D unresolved. The CDR3 loop spans 13 amino acids. Trimming pared 0 bases from V and 5 bases from J, leaving 6 bases between. Germline CDR1 is SGHDT and CDR2 is YYEEEE. This CDR3 reads CASSLGVHNEQFF. CDR3 bases: TGTGCCAGCAGCTTGGGGGTCCACAATGAGCAGTTCTTC.

The chain combines TRBV30 with TRBJ2-1; D possibly corresponds to TRBD2 (5 bases). V lost 2 bases and J 10 bases, leaving 9 bases between the germline ends. The CDR3 length is 11 residues. Germline V gene lookup returns CDR1 GTSNPN and CDR2 SVGIG (reference sequence). The CDR3 DNA follows: TGTGCCTGGAGTCCCAGCGGAGAGCAGTTCTTC. This gives the protein CAWSPSGEQFF.

This sequence joins TRBV5-1 and TRBJ2-1; 7 bases are a match to TRBD2. CDR3 length equals 16 residues. V trimming: 2 bases; J trimming: 2 bases; junction bases outside the gene matches: 7. From germline, CDR1 is SGHRS and CDR2 YFSETQ. CDR3 protein: CASSLPLAVTYNEQFF. DNA for the CDR3: TGCGCCAGCAGCTTACCCCTAGCGGTCACCTACAATGAGCAGTTCTTC.

This chain joins TRBV29-1 and TRBJ2-7; 11 nucleotides match TRBD2. This CDR3 spans 15 amino acids. Germline CDR1 is SQVTM and CDR2 is ANQGSEA. With V trimmed by 1 base and J by 1 base, 3 bases remained unmatched. The CDR3 spells CSVEGTSGRSYEQYF. CDR3 nucleotides: TGCAGCGTTGAAGGAACTAGCGGGAGATCCTACGAGCAGTACTTC.

The J gene is TRBJ2-7, the V gene TRBV18; D possibly corresponds to TRBD1 (5 bases). Germline CDR1 reads KGHSH; CDR2 reads LQKENI. The CDR3 extends over 15 amino acids. Trimming took off 3 bases at V and 3 bases at J, with 15 bases between the two ends. In DNA form, the CDR3 reads TGTGCCAGCTCACCCCAGAAGGAAGGGGACTACGAGCAGTACTTC. The encoded protein is CASSPQKEGDYEQYF. The variable domain in full, with the rest retrieved from reference TRBV18 and TRBJ2-7, is NAGVMQNPRHLVRRRGQEARLRCSPMKGHSHVYWYRQLPEEGLKFMVYLQKENIIDESGMPKERFSAEFPKEGPSILRIQQVVRGDSAAYFCASSPQKEGDYEQYFGPGTRLTVT.

The V call is TRBV30, the J call TRBJ1-4, with 7 bases fitting TRBD1. The ends lost 2 bases at V and 0 bases at J; junction bases unmatched: 3. This CDR3 has 15 residues. Germline CDR1 GTSNPN, CDR2 SVGIG (reference sequence). CDR3 in amino acids: CAWSLGTATNEKLFF. DNA for the CDR3: TGTGCCTGGAGTTTAGGGACAGCAACTAATGAAAAACTGTTTTTT.

The chain recombines TRBV25-1 with TRBJ2-1, with D maybe TRBD1 (6 bases). Germline CDR1 and CDR2: MGHDK and SYGVNS. V was shortened by 8 bases and J by 3 bases, with 14 bases between the two germline ends. The CDR3 extends over 14 amino acids. The CDR3 loop reads CASGGDPYYNEQFF. Written as DNA, the CDR3 is TGTGCCAGCGGGGGCGATCCTTACTACAATGAGCAGTTCTTC.

For this clone: This same CDR3 is encoded by further DNA sequences in the sample. The V call is TRBV7-2, the J call TRBJ1-5; D gene uncertain. The CDR3 runs to 12 residues. V gave up 2 bases and J gave up 3 bases, with 2 bases separating them. Germline V gives CDR1 SGHTA, CDR2 FQGNSA. Here the CDR3 reads CASSLSNQPQHF. CDR3 in DNA: TGTGCCAGCAGCTTATCCAATCAGCCCCAGCATTTT.

V is TRBV27 and J is TRBJ2-7; a weak D match, TRBD2 (6 bases). The V gene lost 2 bases and the J gene lost 4 bases, with 15 bases spanning the gap. Looked up from germline, CDR1 is MNHEY and CDR2 is SMNVEV (reference sequence). The CDR3 consists of 15 residues. CDR3 DNA sequence: TGTGCCAGCAGTTTAGAGGCGGGGATTGGGTACGAGCAGTACTTC. Protein sequence: CASSLEAGIGYEQYF.

CDR3 loop: CASRTGGPNEKLFF. The CDR3 nucleotides are TGTGCCAGCCGGACAGGGGGTCCTAATGAAAAACTGTTTTTT. The chain uses TRBV2 and TRBJ1-4; 10 nucleotides line up with TRBD1. CDR3 length: 14 amino acids. Trimming at V came to 8 bases and at J to 3 bases, leaving 3 bases not matched to a gene. The germline V gene has CDR1 SNHLY and CDR2 FYNNEI.

V is TRBV11-2 and J is TRBJ1-5; 7 bases are shared with TRBD1. From germline, CDR1 is SGHAT and CDR2 FQNNGV. This CDR3 contains 14 residues. V lost 5 bases to trimming and J lost 5 bases; unmatched junction nucleotides: 6. CDR3 DNA: TGTGCCAGCAGCGACAGGGACCAGGATCAGCCCCAGCATTTT. Amino acid sequence: CASSDRDQDQPQHF.

The chain links TRBV7-9 to TRBJ1-1; D is unresolved. Trimming pared 5 bases from V and 10 bases from J, leaving 20 bases between. The germline V gene encodes CDR1 SEHNR and CDR2 FQNEAQ (reference sequence). This CDR3 contains 14 residues. Written as DNA, the CDR3 is TGTGCCAGCAGCCTAGGTTTGGGCCCCAGTGCAGCTTTCTTT. Its protein product is CASSLGLGPSAAFF.

The chain has TRBV4-1 and TRBJ2-1; D is unresolved. The CDR3 is made up of 13 amino acids. V lost 1 base and J 5 bases, leaving 6 bases between the germline ends. Germline CDR1 MGHRA, CDR2 YSYEKL. CDR3 bases: TGCGCCAGCAGCCAAGCCCGGCACAATGAGCAGTTCTTC. It translates to CASSQARHNEQFF.

V usage is TRBV7-9 and J usage is TRBJ2-4, with TRBD2 matching over 11 bases. Losses at the gene ends were 1 base for V and 1 base for J; bases not matched to a gene: 3. Germline V gene sequence: CDR1 SEHNR, CDR2 FQNEAQ (reference sequence). The CDR3 has 17 amino acids. The CDR3 sequence: CASSLGTSGSAKNIQYF. The CDR3 DNA is TGTGCCAGCAGCTTAGGTACTAGCGGGAGTGCCAAAAACATTCAGTACTTC.

This clone has just one count. The V and J genes are TRBV7-6 and TRBJ2-7, with TRBD1 matching 9 bases. This CDR3 has 15 amino acids. V lost 5 bases and J lost 3; bases outside the gene matches: 8. The germline CDR1 and CDR2 sequences are SGHVS and FNYEAQ. As DNA, the CDR3 is TGTGCCAGCAGCCCCCGACAGGGGGACGTCTACGAGCAGTACTTC. This codes for CASSPRQGDVYEQYF. Together with reference TRBV7-6 and TRBJ2-7, the CDR3 gives the full variable domain: GAGVSQSPRYKVTKRGQDVALRCDPISGHVSLYWYRQALGQGPEFLTYFNYEAQQDKSGLPNDRFSAERPEGSISTLTIQRTEQRDSAMYRCASSPRQGDVYEQYFGPGTRLTVT.

V gene TRBV5-6 combines with J gene TRBJ1-5; D perhaps matches TRBD1 (5 bases). Germline-derived CDR1 and CDR2 are SGHDT and YYEEEE. With 5 bases removed from V and 5 bases from J, the gap between germline ends came to 17 bases. This CDR3 spans 15 amino acids. The CDR3 sequence: CASSRDLLKDQPQHF. The CDR3 DNA follows: TGTGCCAGCAGTCGGGACCTCCTAAAGGATCAGCCCCAGCATTTT.

This rearrangement joins TRBV14 to TRBJ2-1; 10 positions match TRBD2. The germline V gene has CDR1 SGHDN and CDR2 FVKESK. This CDR3 comprises 17 residues. Germline trimming cut 3 bases from V and 0 bases from J; bases unmatched to any gene: 5. CDR3 sequence: CASSHPSGGLSYNEQFF. The CDR3 nucleotides are TGTGCCAGCAGCCACCCTAGCGGGGGCCTCTCCTACAATGAGCAGTTCTTC. The whole variable domain, remainder taken from reference TRBV14 and TRBJ2-1, is EAGVTQFPSHSVIEKGQTVTLRCDPISGHDNLYWYRRVMGKEIKFLLHFVKESKQDESGMPNNRFLAERTGGTYSTLKVQPAELEDSGVYFCASSHPSGGLSYNEQFFGPGTRLTVL.

The gene calls are TRBV5-1 and TRBJ1-2; D is ambiguous. The CDR3 is 15 amino acids. V shed 3 bases and J shed 5 bases, with 17 bases lying between them. Germline lookup yields CDR1 SGHRS and CDR2 YFSETQ. The CDR3 nucleotides read TGCGCCAGCAGCTGGCGTCAACAGCCCGTTTATGGCTACACCTTC. This codes for CASSWRQQPVYGYTF. Full variable domain (missing parts from reference TRBV5-1 and TRBJ1-2): KAGVTQTPRYLIKTRGQQVTLSCSPISGHRSVSWYQQTPGQGLQFLFEYFSETQRNKGNFPGRFSGRQFSNSRSEMNVSTLELGDSALYLCASSWRQQPVYGYTFGSGTRLTVV.

The chain couples TRBV9 to TRBJ2-7; no firm D call. CDR1 and CDR2 (germline): SGDLS, YYNGEE. Trimming stripped 0 bases from V and 0 bases from J, with 7 bases between. This CDR3 is 14 amino acids long. The CDR3 nucleotides are TGTGCCAGCAGCGTAGCGGAGCTCTCCTACGAGCAGTACTTC. Amino acids: CASSVAELSYEQYF.

Only one count was recorded for this clone. The rearrangement links TRBV10-1 to TRBJ2-1; 7 bases map to TRBD2. Germline CDR1 reads WNHNN; CDR2 reads SYGVQD (reference sequence). This CDR3 spans 19 amino acids. Trimming cost V 5 bases and J 6 bases; bases outside gene matches: 22. CDR3 coding DNA: TGCGCCAGCAGTCCGAGTGAGGTTAGTGAAGCGGCGGGGGTCAATGAGCAGTTCTTC. Translating gives CASSPSEVSEAAGVNEQFF.

The J gene is TRBJ2-1, the V gene TRBV2; no definite D call. From germline, CDR1 is SNHLY and CDR2 FYNNEI. The CDR3 runs to 16 residues. Between the trimmed V and J ends, which lost 6 bases and 6 bases, there was a span of 21 bases. The chain's CDR3 is CASSPLAPPHSNEQFF. The CDR3 DNA follows: TGTGCCAGCAGCCCCTTGGCCCCCCCGCATTCCAATGAGCAGTTCTTC.